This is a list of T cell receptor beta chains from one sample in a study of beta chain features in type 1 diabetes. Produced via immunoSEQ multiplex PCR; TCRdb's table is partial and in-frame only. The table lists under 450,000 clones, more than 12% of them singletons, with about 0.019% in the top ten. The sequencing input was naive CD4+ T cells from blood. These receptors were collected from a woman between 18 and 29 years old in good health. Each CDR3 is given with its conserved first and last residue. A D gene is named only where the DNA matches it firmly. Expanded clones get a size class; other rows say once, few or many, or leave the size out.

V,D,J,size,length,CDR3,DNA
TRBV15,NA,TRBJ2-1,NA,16,CATSRDRRGGGNEQFF,TGTGCCACCAGCAGAGATAGGAGGGGAGGGGGGAATGAGCAGTTCTTC
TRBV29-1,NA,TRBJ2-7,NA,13,CSVVRQNNYEQYF,TGCAGCGTTGTCAGACAGAACAACTACGAGCAGTACTTC
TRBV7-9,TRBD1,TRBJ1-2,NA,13,CASSTGQNYGYTF,TGTGCCAGCAGCACGGGACAGAACTATGGCTACACCTTC
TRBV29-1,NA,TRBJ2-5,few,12,CSAYRVQETQYF,TGCAGCGCCTACAGGGTCCAAGAGACCCAGTACTTC
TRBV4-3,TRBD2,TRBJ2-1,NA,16,CASSRVLAGADHEQFF,TGCGCCAGCAGCCGTGTACTAGCGGGAGCCGACCATGAGCAGTTCTTC
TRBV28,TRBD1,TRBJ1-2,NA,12,CASNTGAYGYTF,TGTGCCAGCAACACAGGGGCCTATGGCTACACCTTC
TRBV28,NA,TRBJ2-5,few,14,CASSLISVQGNQYF,TGTGCCAGCAGTTTGATATCGGTGCAGGGTAACCAGTACTTC
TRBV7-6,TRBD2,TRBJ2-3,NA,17,CASSLDSGLAGKDTQYF,TGTGCCAGCAGCTTAGACTCCGGACTAGCGGGGAAGGATACGCAGTATTTT
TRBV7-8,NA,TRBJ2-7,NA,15,CASSSLRWGAYEQYF,TGTGCCAGCAGCTCGCTCCGGTGGGGCGCTTACGAGCAGTACTTC
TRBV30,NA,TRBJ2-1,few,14,CAWSETRGYNEQFF,TGTGCCTGGAGTGAGACAAGGGGCTACAATGAGCAGTTCTTC
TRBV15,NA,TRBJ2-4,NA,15,CATFQQGGTKNIQYF,TGTGCCACCTTTCAACAGGGTGGAACCAAAAACATTCAGTACTTC
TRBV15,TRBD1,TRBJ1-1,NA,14,CATSRAGTGSEAFF,TGTGCCACCAGCAGAGCCGGGACAGGGTCGGAAGCTTTCTTT
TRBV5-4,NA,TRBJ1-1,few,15,CASSALGGRSTEAFF,TGTGCCAGCAGCGCGTTGGGGGGGCGAAGCACTGAAGCTTTCTTT
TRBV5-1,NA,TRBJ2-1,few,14,CASSSGHTYNEQFF,TGCGCCAGCAGCTCCGGACATACTTACAATGAGCAGTTCTTC
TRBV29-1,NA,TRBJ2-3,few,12,CSVESEADTQYF,TGCAGCGTTGAAAGTGAGGCCGATACGCAGTATTTT
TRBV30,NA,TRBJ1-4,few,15,CAWSVQVGTNEKLFF,TGTGCCTGGAGTGTACAGGTCGGAACTAATGAAAAACTGTTTTTT
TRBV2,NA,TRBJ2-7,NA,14,CASSESSGGYEQYF,TGTGCCAGCAGTGAGTCGTCAGGGGGGTACGAGCAGTACTTC
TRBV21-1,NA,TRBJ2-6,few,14,CASPVLSGANVLTF,TGTGCCAGCCCGGTCCTTTCTGGGGCCAACGTCCTGACTTTC